This record concerns one T cell receptor (beta chain) sequence. Original data processing: Amplified reference gene primers provided the basis for estimating nucleated cell counts. Here immunoSEQ multiplex PCR was the method, and the copy in TCRdb shows in-frame clones only, minus some. V, J and clone size were drawn from that table, and D and trimming were deduced from the DNA. This table holds hundreds of thousands of clones, about nine tenths found once. These data originate in a study of blood T cell repertoires in COVID-19. The CDR3 has 14 amino acids. The germline gives CDR1 MGHDK, CDR2 SYGVNS. Losses at the gene ends were 4 bases for V and 5 bases for J; bases not matched to a gene: 3.

The gene calls are TRBV25-1 and TRBJ2-2; 8 bases line up with TRBD1. The sequenced sample consisted of peripheral blood. This clonotype originated in a woman aged 18-29 years with acute or convalescent COVID-19. The CDR3 region has the DNA TGTGCCAGCAGTGGGGGACAGGCGACCGGGGAGCTGTTTTTT. Translation: CASSGGQATGELFF.